A single sample gave rise to the 24 T cell receptor beta chains below, sequenced in a study of T cells in Graves' hyperthyroidism and ophthalmopathy. The TCR beta CDR3 regions underwent amplification using RNA transcripts as the source. The TCR CDR3 was amplified in a first-round RT-PCR using the HTBI primer set. TCRdb re-derived calls from the multiplex PCR reads in MiXCR, one entry per CDR3 protein. This sample carries around 500,000 distinct CDR3 sequences, about 22% of them seen once, and the ten largest clones take 45% to 50%. The specimen sequenced was blood. All receptors come from a woman in her 70s with Graves' ophthalmopathy.

This clonotype was observed at least ten times. V usage is TRBV12-3 or TRBV12-4 and J usage is TRBJ2-1; TRBD2 aligns across 9 bases. The J segment lost 4 bases and the V segment lost 1 base, leaving 2 bases of the junction unmatched. The CDR3 sequence is 15 residues long. CDR3 loop: CASSLVSGSYNEQFF. The CDR3 DNA reads as TGTGCCAGCAGTTTAGTTAGCGGGAGTTACAATGAGCAGTTCTTC.

In this sample, this clonotype turned up a few times. The rearrangement uses TRBV12-3 or TRBV12-4 and TRBJ2-5; 9 bases fit TRBD1. The CDR3 has 15 residues. The ends lost 6 bases at V and 5 bases at J; junction bases unmatched: 10. This CDR3 is CASSPTGTGGETQYF. CDR3 DNA sequence: TGTGCCAGCAGCCCAACCGGCACAGGGGGCGAGACCCAGTACTTC.

The chain has TRBV30 and TRBJ1-6; no clear D. The CDR3 totals 12 residues. Trimming stripped 8 bases from V and 13 bases from J, with 18 bases between. The germline CDR1 and CDR2 sequences are GTSNPN and SVGIG (reference sequence). Here the CDR3 DNA reads TGTGCCAGCAGCTTAGAGGGCGGGCCCCTCCACTTT. Its protein product is CASSLEGGPLHF.

This clonotype was detected only a few times. The V gene is TRBV10-3, the J gene TRBJ1-5, with D uncertain. V gave up 0 bases and J gave up 0 bases, with 9 bases separating them. This CDR3 region has 16 residues. Germline lookup yields CDR1 ENHRY and CDR2 SYGVKD. DNA of the CDR3: TGTGCCATCAGTGAGTCCGGCCAGCTTAGCAATCAGCCCCAGCATTTT. Its protein is CAISESGQLSNQPQHF.

As regards this clonotype: A clone one base away is much larger, so this may be a read error. The genes are TRBV24-1 and TRBJ2-1, with D possibly matching TRBD2 (6 bases). This CDR3 is built from 18 residues. Germline CDR1 is KGHDR and CDR2 is SFDVKD. Trimming removed 9 bases at V and 0 bases at J, with 23 bases between. This CDR3 is CATADGASKAGSYNEQFF. DNA for the CDR3: TGTGCCACCGCGGACGGGGCTAGCAAAGCGGGCTCCTACAATGAGCAGTTCTTC.

This clonotype was picked up a small number of times. The chain combines TRBV6-6 with TRBJ1-5; D is unclear. Deletions cut 0 bases from V and 2 bases from J, with 11 bases between. The CDR3 loop spans 16 amino acids. Germline V lookup: CDR1 MNHNY, CDR2 SVGAGI (reference sequence). This CDR3 is CASSYSPHPGNQPQHF. CDR3 DNA: TGTGCCAGCAGTTACTCCCCCCACCCGGGCAATCAGCCCCAGCATTTT.

Concerning this clonotype itself: With a much larger clone just one base away, this may be a read error. This chain joins TRBV7-2 and TRBJ1-1; D remains ambiguous. CDR3 length: 14 residues. Looked up from germline, CDR1 is SGHTA and CDR2 is FQGNSA. The V gene lost 1 base and the J gene lost 1 base, with 7 bases spanning the gap. Here the CDR3 DNA reads TGTGCCAGCAGCTTAGTAGGCGAGAACACTGAAGCTTTCTTT. Translating it yields CASSLVGENTEAFF.

This clonotype was seen more than once but under ten times. J is TRBJ1-2 and V is TRBV12-3 or TRBV12-4, with no clear D. V was shortened by 5 bases and J by 2 bases, with 9 bases between the two germline ends. The CDR3 consists of 13 residues. Here the CDR3 DNA reads TGTGCCAGCAGTCCACTTAGGAACTATGGCTACACCTTC. Its protein is CASSPLRNYGYTF.

The DNA for the CDR3 is TGTGCCAGCAGCTTAGCGGGCAGGGACTATGGCTACACCTTC. Encoded protein: CASSLAGRDYGYTF. The chain links TRBV7-8 to TRBJ1-2; D possibly corresponds to TRBD1 (5 bases). This CDR3 has 14 amino acids. Trimming cost V 0 bases and J 3 bases, with 8 bases left between them. Germline CDR1 is SGHVS and CDR2 is FQNEAQ.

V usage is TRBV29-1 and J usage is TRBJ1-4; 8 bases line up with TRBD1. The CDR3 runs 12 residues. J lost 6 bases, V lost 7 bases, and 4 bases had no gene match. CDR1 SQVTM and CDR2 ANQGSEA come from the germline V gene. The CDR3 loop reads CSGGQADEKLFF. CDR3 DNA: TGCAGCGGGGGACAGGCAGATGAAAAACTGTTTTTT.

Ten or more counts support this clonotype. The chain recombines TRBV11-2 with TRBJ2-1, with TRBD1 matching 8 bases. J was trimmed by 7 bases and V by 3 bases; bases with no gene match: 8. The germline CDR1 and CDR2 sequences are SGHAT and FQNNGV. This CDR3 is built from 15 residues. The CDR3 protein is CASSFGQGAENEQFF. The CDR3 nucleotides are TGTGCCAGCAGCTTTGGGCAGGGGGCAGAAAATGAGCAGTTCTTC.

V gene TRBV7-9 combines with J gene TRBJ2-1, with D perhaps TRBD1 or TRBD2 (8 bases each). This CDR3 is 16 amino acids long. Germline-derived CDR1 and CDR2 are SEHNR and FQNEAQ (reference sequence). V was shortened by 4 bases and J by 8 bases, with 21 bases between the two germline ends. For the CDR3, the DNA is TGTGCCAGCAGCTCCAGGGGGCTAGCGGGTAAGGATGAGCAGTTCTTC. The encoded protein is CASSSRGLAGKDEQFF.

This clonotype occurred once. V and J are TRBV9 and TRBJ2-1; the D gene is possibly TRBD2 (6 bases). CDR3 size: 17 residues. Germline V gene data show CDR1 as SGDLS and CDR2 as YYNGEE. Trimming stripped 3 bases from V and 5 bases from J, with 21 bases between. CDR3 DNA: TGTGCCAGCAGCGCCCTGGGGGGACGAGGGTACCACAATGAGCAGTTCTTC. Its protein is CASSALGGRGYHNEQFF.

J is TRBJ2-3 and V is TRBV29-1, with D perhaps matching TRBD2 (5 bases). V was cut by 4 bases and J by 2 bases, with 10 bases left in between. This CDR3 has 13 amino acids. Germline V gene sequence: CDR1 SQVTM, CDR2 ANQGSEA. As DNA, the CDR3 is TGCAGCGTTGGGCTGGACTTCACAGATACGCAGTATTTT. Its translation: CSVGLDFTDTQYF.

This clonotype was seen ten or more times. An end of the junction does not agree with germline; a read error may underlie this. The genes are TRBV12-3 or TRBV12-4 and TRBJ1-1; 10 nucleotides line up with TRBD1. This CDR3 contains 13 residues. CDR3 DNA: TGTGCCAGCAGTGGGGACAGGGGCGCTGAAGTTTTCTTT. This encodes CASSGDRGAEVFF.

The chain combines TRBV6-2 or TRBV6-3 with TRBJ1-6; 7 positions match TRBD1. With 8 bases clipped from V and 10 bases from J, the junction kept 11 bases outside the gene matches. This CDR3 comprises 14 residues. CDR1 is MNHEY, CDR2 SVGEGT, per germline. The chain's CDR3 is CASSRQGVGSPLHF. The CDR3 coding sequence is TGTGCCAGCTCCAGACAGGGAGTTGGATCACCCCTCCACTTT.

V is TRBV7-3 and J is TRBJ2-3; TRBD1 might be the D (6 bases). CDR3 size: 16 residues. Trimming pared 2 bases from V and 1 base from J, leaving 13 bases between. In germline, CDR1 is SGHTA, CDR2 FQGTGA. The CDR3 is CASSLLPAGGTDTQYF. For the CDR3, the DNA is TGTGCCAGCAGCTTATTACCGGCAGGGGGCACAGATACGCAGTATTTT.

This clonotype occurred many times. J is TRBJ2-7 and V is TRBV28; 7 bases match TRBD2. The CDR3 is 16 residues long. The ends lost 3 bases at V and 5 bases at J; junction bases unmatched: 13. From germline, CDR1 is MDHEN and CDR2 SYDVKM. The CDR3 region has the DNA TGTGCCAGCAGTTTGGGGGGGGACTACACCCGGAACGAGCAGTACTTC. This translates into CASSLGGDYTRNEQYF.

The genes are TRBV5-5 and TRBJ2-1, with D tentatively TRBD1 (6 bases). CDR3 length: 15 residues. Trimming pared 5 bases from V and 3 bases from J, leaving 15 bases between. Germline V lookup: CDR1 SGHKS, CDR2 YYEKEE (reference sequence). Written as DNA, the CDR3 is TGTGCCAGCAGGCCACAGGGCCTATACTACAATGAGCAGTTCTTC. Translated, it gives CASRPQGLYYNEQFF.

About this clonotype itself: One junction end disagrees with the germline gene, perhaps due to a read error. CDR3 DNA: TGTGCCAGCAGCGGGAGTTTGAACCCACAGGCTCGCTTC. Translation: CASSGSLNPQARF. The chain has TRBV28 and TRBJ2-7; D might be TRBD2 (6 bases). Germline V gives CDR1 MDHEN, CDR2 SYDVKM. The CDR3 runs to 13 residues.

This clonotype turned up a few times. V gene TRBV24-1 combines with J gene TRBJ2-1; D unclear. There are 15 residues in the CDR3. Looked up from germline, CDR1 is KGHDR and CDR2 is SFDVKD. V lost 5 bases, J lost 6 bases, and 16 bases lay in between. CDR3 amino acids: CATSALAWWGNEQFF. CDR3 bases: TGTGCCACCAGTGCCCTCGCCTGGTGGGGCAATGAGCAGTTCTTC.

This clonotype has more than one count but fewer than ten. The genes are TRBV29-1 and TRBJ2-5; unclear D gene. This CDR3 comprises 14 residues. Between the trimmed V and J ends, which lost 2 bases and 5 bases, there was a span of 15 bases. CDR1 and CDR2 from the germline V gene are SQVTM and ANQGSEA. CDR3 residues: CSVERTPDGETQYF. For the CDR3, the DNA is TGCAGCGTTGAACGGACCCCAGACGGGGAGACCCAGTACTTC.

V usage is TRBV12-3 or TRBV12-4 and J usage is TRBJ2-7; perhaps D is TRBD1 or TRBD2 (6 bases each). Trimming shortened V by 7 bases and J by 7 bases, and 29 bases separated the two germline ends. CDR3 length: 17 amino acids. This CDR3 is CASTPGGRGPGTSEQYF. The CDR3 DNA reads as TGTGCCAGCACCCCCGGCGGTCGGGGGCCGGGAACTTCGGAGCAGTACTTC.

This clonotype was detected a few times. The V and J genes are TRBV2 and TRBJ1-2; D is ambiguous. The ends were cut back, 6 bases at V and 4 bases at J, with 12 bases in the middle. From germline, CDR1 is SNHLY and CDR2 FYNNEI. This CDR3 comprises 13 residues. The CDR3 here is CASRAGRIYGYTF. The DNA of the CDR3 is TGTGCCAGCAGGGCCGGACGGATCTATGGCTACACCTTC.